This record looks at one TCR beta chain sequence and its context. Its target is unknown. This sample is drawn from a study of cytomegalovirus exposure and HLA in healthy donors. The V end lost 5 bases, the J end lost 4 bases, and 14 bases lay between the germline ends. The CDR3 loop spans 14 amino acids. Germline V gene data show CDR1 as MNHEY and CDR2 as SMNVEV (reference sequence). Findings and limits, study-wide: Prior analysis indicated that the majority of TCR beta V segments exhibited productivity approximately 87% or approximately 30% of the time. When the data were analyzed later, several of the most significant clusters appeared to be linked to common viral pathogens. Roughly even sequencing depth across donors was the assumption behind the presence/absence analyses.

The PCR ran on 60 Vbeta and 13 Jbeta primers. Profiling relied on immunoSEQ multiplex PCR, and the TCRdb table lists in-frame clones only, not all of them. The repertoire consists of around 180,000 clones, with approximately 80% occurring once and the leading ten covering around 7.2%. The chain carries TRBV27 and TRBJ1-2, with D perhaps TRBD1 (5 bases). This clonotype was obtained from a young man in good health and CMV-seropositive. Sequencing was performed on PBMCs. The CDR3 here is CASSPLIDSYGYTF. The CDR3 DNA follows: TGTGCCAGCAGTCCCCTAATAGACAGCTATGGCTACACCTTC.